Listed below are T cell receptor beta chains from one sample, sequenced in a study of blood T cell repertoires in COVID-19. This table comes from immunoSEQ multiplex PCR, and its TCRdb copy is limited to in-frame clones, with some not included. Among more than 95,000 clones listed, about 80% were seen once. The sample consisted of peripheral blood. The receptors stem from a woman older than 75 with active or convalescent COVID-19. The conserved cysteine and the conserved F or W are not part of the CDR3 here.

V gene: TRBV27
CDR3 protein: ASSPRAQSSYEQY

V gene: TRBV7-2
CDR3 protein: ASSRGTSGRRLGETQY

V gene: TRBV6-2/TRBV6-3
CDR3 protein: ASSYGGRASTETQY

V gene: TRBV7-2
CDR3 protein: ASSSGQGMSQPQH

V gene: TRBV3-1/TRBV3-2
CDR3 protein: ASSQADRTGYT

V gene: TRBV7-8
CDR3 protein: ASSPPLREGLNIQY

V gene: TRBV5-1
CDR3 protein: ASRDPGGYGYT

V gene: TRBV3-1/TRBV3-2
CDR3 protein: ASSHRRTSGATDTQY

V gene: TRBV5-4
CDR3 protein: ASSLVGQGNYEQY

V gene: TRBV11-2
CDR3 protein: ASSLDDDRYNSPLH

V gene: TRBV11-2
CDR3 protein: ASSFTGKGNSPLH

V gene: TRBV7-2
CDR3 protein: ASSSGQEMSGYT

V gene: TRBV6-6
CDR3 protein: ASSYRGAYQETQY

V gene: TRBV2
CDR3 protein: ASSAQDGYT

V gene: TRBV19
CDR3 protein: ASSIRDAGSYT

V gene: TRBV18
CDR3 protein: ASSPPSAGGGNTIY

V gene: TRBV7-2
CDR3 protein: ASSRYTEAEYGYT

V gene: TRBV7-9
CDR3 protein: ASQFILAPSNEQF

V gene: TRBV7-3
CDR3 protein: ASSLLVQGGTEAF

V gene: TRBV5-1
CDR3 protein: ASSHTGGIDQPQH

V gene: TRBV6-5
CDR3 protein: AYGRIQETQY

V gene: TRBV30
CDR3 protein: AWSGKLNTEAF

V gene: TRBV6-4
CDR3 protein: ASSVGSTTGELF

V gene: TRBV27
CDR3 protein: ASSLGQGGERGASTQY

V gene: TRBV2
CDR3 protein: ASAGGYNQPQH

V gene: TRBV30
CDR3 protein: AWRGQGRGPQH

V gene: TRBV3-1/TRBV3-2
CDR3 protein: ASSQRDRAAETQY

V gene: TRBV5-1
CDR3 protein: ASSMDKETQY

V gene: TRBV11-2
CDR3 protein: ASSLGQRQNTEAF

V gene: TRBV7-2
CDR3 protein: ASSPRDYGYT

V gene: TRBV5-1
CDR3 protein: ASSFSTGRGNENLF

V gene: TRBV10-3
CDR3 protein: AISEDRGVRETQY

V gene: TRBV18
CDR3 protein: ASSLRQGLNTGELF

V gene: TRBV7-2
CDR3 protein: ASSSPPHTAGLNTEAF

V gene: TRBV30
CDR3 protein: AWMASGEREQY

V gene: TRBV5-1
CDR3 protein: ASSGQGINEKLF

V gene: TRBV27
CDR3 protein: ASSPSGQRYGYT

V gene: TRBV10-3
CDR3 protein: AISSTGTVNTEAF

V gene: TRBV2
CDR3 protein: ASSELENTEAF

V gene: TRBV5-1
CDR3 protein: ASSWTGAEAF

V gene: TRBV5-8
CDR3 protein: ASSLDPRVNTEAF

V gene: TRBV5-1
CDR3 protein: ASSPTGDPNEKLF

V gene: TRBV9
CDR3 protein: ASSLLAESYEQY

V gene: TRBV28
CDR3 protein: ASTTQGAKGNTIY

V gene: TRBV6-6
CDR3 protein: ASSLPTGYYGYT

V gene: TRBV6-2/TRBV6-3
CDR3 protein: ASSYPGQGENEKLF

V gene: TRBV7-2
CDR3 protein: ASSSRTGKNSPLH

V gene: TRBV20-1
CDR3 protein: SASGRGEAF

V gene: TRBV7-2
CDR3 protein: ASSFGSDSNQPQH

V gene: TRBV11-2
CDR3 protein: ASSSDREETQY

V gene: TRBV25-1
CDR3 protein: ASSDPTGTGIYEQY

V gene: TRBV27
CDR3 protein: ASSHRSSNTEAF

V gene: TRBV7-9
CDR3 protein: ASRANTEAF

V gene: TRBV5-6
CDR3 protein: ASSLRWQGNQPQH

V gene: TRBV9
CDR3 protein: ASSEWENEQF

V gene: TRBV6-6
CDR3 protein: ASNFGGRGTEAF

V gene: TRBV7-8
CDR3 protein: ASSFSDGAPLH

V gene: TRBV19
CDR3 protein: ASSPWDRDNSPLH